The clone carrying this TCR beta chain was picked up one time. What it recognizes is unknown. This sample stems from a study of OX40 agonist ivuxolimab in advanced cancers. Study-level results: At 0.1-3.0 mg/kg, partial responders had clonal expansion among the lowest observed. Circulating CD4+ and CD8+ T cells showed clonal expansion by week 6 at 0.1 to 3.0 mg/kg.

TCRdb's table, derived via immunoSEQ multiplex PCR, lists solely in-frame clones and lacks some. Here the sample spans roughly 42,000 clones, less than 90% being singletons. The V segment lost 5 bases and the J segment 1 base; nucleotides outside the gene matches: 4. Germline values: CDR1 MNHEY, CDR2 SVGAGI. The CDR3 covers 15 residues. The chain has TRBV6-5 and TRBJ2-2; 7 nucleotides match TRBD1. The sequence came from an adult with an advanced solid tumor such as melanoma, head and neck, liver or kidney cancer. The sample was CD4+ or CD8+ T cells sorted from blood, taken in a trial of the OX40 agonist ivuxolimab. The CDR3 DNA sequence: TGTGCCAGCAGTACCGGGACAGAGAACACCGGGGAGCTGTTTTTT. Translating gives CASSTGTENTGELFF.